This TCR beta chain originates from a study of cytomegalovirus exposure and HLA in healthy donors. The length of the CDR3 is 14 residues. Germline values: CDR1 MDHEN, CDR2 SYDVKM. Germline trimming cut 2 bases from V and 2 bases from J; bases unmatched to any gene: 2. In the PCR, 60 Vbeta and 13 Jbeta primers were used. The table came from immunoSEQ multiplex PCR; TCRdb's copy has only in-frame clones and leaves some out. The sample includes some 110,000 clones, about 84% seen only once; the top ten take approximately 3.9%. Sequencing was carried out using PBMCs. This receptor was obtained from a man aged 35 to 55 in good health and CMV-seronegative. This chain connects TRBV28 to TRBJ1-1; 7 bases are shared with TRBD1. CDR3: CASSLRQGNTEAFF. In nucleotides, the CDR3 is TGTGCCAGCAGTTTACGACAGGGAAACACTGAAGCTTTCTTT.